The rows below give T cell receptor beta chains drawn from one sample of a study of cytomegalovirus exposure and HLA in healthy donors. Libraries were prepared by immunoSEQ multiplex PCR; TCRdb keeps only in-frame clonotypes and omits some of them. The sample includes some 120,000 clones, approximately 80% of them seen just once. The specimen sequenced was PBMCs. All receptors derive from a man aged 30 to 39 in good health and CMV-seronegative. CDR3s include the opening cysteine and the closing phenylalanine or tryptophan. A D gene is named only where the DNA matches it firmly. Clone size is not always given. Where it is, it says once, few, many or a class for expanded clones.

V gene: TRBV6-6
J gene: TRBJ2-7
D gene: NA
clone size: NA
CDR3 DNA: TGTGCCAGCAGCCTTAGGACACCTTCTGGCTACGAGCAGTACTTC
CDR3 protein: CASSLRTPSGYEQYF

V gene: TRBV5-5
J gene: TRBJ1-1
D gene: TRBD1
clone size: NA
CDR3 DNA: TGTGCCAGCAGCATCGACAGGGGTACTGAAGCTTTCTTT
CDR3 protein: CASSIDRGTEAFF

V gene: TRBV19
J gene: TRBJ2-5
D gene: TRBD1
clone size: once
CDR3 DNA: TGTGCCAGTAGTACAAGACAGGGGGCAGAGACCCAGTACTTC
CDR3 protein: CASSTRQGAETQYF

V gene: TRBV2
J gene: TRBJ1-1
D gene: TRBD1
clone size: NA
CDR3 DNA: TGTGCCAGCAGTCAACTCGTGACAGGGGCCCTGGGAACTGAAGCTTTCTTT
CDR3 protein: CASSQLVTGALGTEAFF

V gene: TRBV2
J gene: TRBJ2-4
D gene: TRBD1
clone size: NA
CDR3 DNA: TGTGCCAGCAGTTTTGACAGGGTCCGTCAGTACTTC
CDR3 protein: CASSFDRVRQYF

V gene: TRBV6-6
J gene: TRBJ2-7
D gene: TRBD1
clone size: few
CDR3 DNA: TGTGCCAGTAAAACGGACAGGCCTTCCTCCTACGAGCAGTACTTC
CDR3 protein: CASKTDRPSSYEQYF

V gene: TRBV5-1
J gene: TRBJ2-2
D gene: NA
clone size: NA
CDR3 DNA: TGCGCCAGCAGCCCCTCCACCCGGTCGAACACCGGGGAGCTGTTTTTT
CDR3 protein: CASSPSTRSNTGELFF

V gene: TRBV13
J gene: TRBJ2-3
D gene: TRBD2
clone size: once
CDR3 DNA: TGTGCCAGCAGCTTAGACCGGGGGGGACTTACAGATACGCAGTATTTT
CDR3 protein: CASSLDRGGLTDTQYF

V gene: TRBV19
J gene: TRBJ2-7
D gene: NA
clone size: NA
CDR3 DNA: TGTGCCAGCGCGGGGCCAAACTACGAGCAGTACTTC
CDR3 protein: CASAGPNYEQYF

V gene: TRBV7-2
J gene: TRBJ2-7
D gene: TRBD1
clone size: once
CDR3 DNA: TGTGCCAGCAGCTTAGGATTCCGGACAGGGGGTTACGAGCAGTACTTC
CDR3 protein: CASSLGFRTGGYEQYF

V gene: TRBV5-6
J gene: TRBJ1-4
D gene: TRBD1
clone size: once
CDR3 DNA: TGTGCCAGCAGCTTGGCTGGACAGGGTAATGAAAAACTGTTTTTT
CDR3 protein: CASSLAGQGNEKLFF

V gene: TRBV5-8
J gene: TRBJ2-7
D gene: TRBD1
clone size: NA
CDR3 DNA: TGTGCCAGCAGCTTGGTTTTGGGACAGGTCCGCACCTACGAGCAGTACTTC
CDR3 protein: CASSLVLGQVRTYEQYF

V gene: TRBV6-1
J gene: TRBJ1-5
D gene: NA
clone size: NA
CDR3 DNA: TGTGCCAGCAGCCAGGGCGGGGGTGGCAATCAGCCCCAGCATTTT
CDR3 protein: CASSQGGGGNQPQHF

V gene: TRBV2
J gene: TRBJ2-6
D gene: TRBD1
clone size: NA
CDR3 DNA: TGTGCCAGCAGTCTTACAGGGGGCCGAAGCTCTGGGGCCAACGTCCTGACTTTC
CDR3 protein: CASSLTGGRSSGANVLTF

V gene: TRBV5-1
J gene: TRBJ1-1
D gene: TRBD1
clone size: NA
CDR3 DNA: TGCGCCAGCACTCCCTTTCGCCAGATCCGGGACAGGGGCCTAAGACGAGCTTTCTTT
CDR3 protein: CASTPFRQIRDRGLRRAFF

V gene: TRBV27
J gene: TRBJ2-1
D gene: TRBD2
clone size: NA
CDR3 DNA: TGTGCCAGCACTCTCTTGGGGAGGGAGACTGAGCAGTTCTTC
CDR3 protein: CASTLLGRETEQFF

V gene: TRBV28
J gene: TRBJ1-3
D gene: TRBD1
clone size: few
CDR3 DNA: TGTGCCAGCTCCCGACAGGGAGCTGGAAACACCATATATTTT
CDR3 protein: CASSRQGAGNTIYF

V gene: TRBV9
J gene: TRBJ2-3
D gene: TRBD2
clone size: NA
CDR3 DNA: TGTGCCAGCAGCCCCGACGACGGGGGGTTAGGCACAGATACGCAGTATTTT
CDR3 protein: CASSPDDGGLGTDTQYF

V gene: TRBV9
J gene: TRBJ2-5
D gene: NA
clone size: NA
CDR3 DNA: TGTGCCAGCAGCGTAGGAGCCCAGGGTGGGAACCAAGAGACCCAGTACTTC
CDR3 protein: CASSVGAQGGNQETQYF

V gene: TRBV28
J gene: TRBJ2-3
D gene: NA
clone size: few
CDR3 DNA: TGTGCCAGCAGTTTAGGGGGCATCCGATCAGATACGCAGTATTTT
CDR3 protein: CASSLGGIRSDTQYF

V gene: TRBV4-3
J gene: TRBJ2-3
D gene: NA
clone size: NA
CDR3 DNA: TGCGCCAGCAGCCTAGACCGAGGAGCGCAGTATTTT
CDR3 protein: CASSLDRGAQYF

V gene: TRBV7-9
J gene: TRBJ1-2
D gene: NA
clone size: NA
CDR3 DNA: TGTGCCAGCAGCTTGGGCAGAGACTATGGCTACACCTTC
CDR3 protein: CASSLGRDYGYTF

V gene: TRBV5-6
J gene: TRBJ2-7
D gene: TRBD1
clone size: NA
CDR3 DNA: TGTGCCAGCAGGCGGACAGGGACCTACGAGCAGTACTTC
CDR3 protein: CASRRTGTYEQYF

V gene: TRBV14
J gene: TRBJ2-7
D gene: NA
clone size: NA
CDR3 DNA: TGTGCCAGCAGCCAAAATAGCGTCTACGAGCAGTACTTC
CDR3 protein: CASSQNSVYEQYF

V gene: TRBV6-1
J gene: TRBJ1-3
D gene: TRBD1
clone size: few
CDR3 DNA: TGTGCCAGCAGTGATCTGGGACAGGGGTACTCTGGAAACACCATATATTTT
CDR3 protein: CASSDLGQGYSGNTIYF

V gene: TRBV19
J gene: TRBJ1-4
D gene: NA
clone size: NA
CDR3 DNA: TGTGCCAGTAGTATACCTCGGGGAACTAATGAAAAACTGTTTTTT
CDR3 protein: CASSIPRGTNEKLFF

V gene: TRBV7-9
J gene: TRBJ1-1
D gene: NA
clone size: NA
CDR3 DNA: TGTGCCAGCAGCTTAGTCGCCGGGAACACTGAAGCTTTCTTT
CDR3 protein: CASSLVAGNTEAFF

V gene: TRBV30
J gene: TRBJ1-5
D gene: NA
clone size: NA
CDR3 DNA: TGTGCCTGGAGTGATACCTCCCTCGGTCAGCCCCAGCATTTT
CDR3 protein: CAWSDTSLGQPQHF

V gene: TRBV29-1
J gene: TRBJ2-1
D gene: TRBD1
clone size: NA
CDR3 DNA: TGCAGCGTTGAAGGAAAAGAGACCGGGACAGAACTGTACAATGAGCAGTTCTTC
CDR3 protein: CSVEGKETGTELYNEQFF

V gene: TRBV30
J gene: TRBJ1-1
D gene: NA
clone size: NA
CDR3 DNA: TGTGCCTGGAGTGCAGGACAAGGGGCCACTGAAGCTTTCTTT
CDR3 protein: CAWSAGQGATEAFF

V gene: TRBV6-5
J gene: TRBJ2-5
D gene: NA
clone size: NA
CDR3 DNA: TGTGCCAGCAAGCGCGAAAGCTACCAAGAGACCCAGTACTTC
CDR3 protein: CASKRESYQETQYF

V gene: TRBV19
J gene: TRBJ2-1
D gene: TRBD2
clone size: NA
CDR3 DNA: TGTGCCAGTAGTAGCGGGAGAAGTTTCAATGAGCAGTTCTTC
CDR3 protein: CASSSGRSFNEQFF

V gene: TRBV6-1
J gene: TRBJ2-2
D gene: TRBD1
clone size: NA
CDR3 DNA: TGTGCCAGCAGTGCGGACAGGGAAACCGGGGAGCTGTTTTTT
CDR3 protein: CASSADRETGELFF

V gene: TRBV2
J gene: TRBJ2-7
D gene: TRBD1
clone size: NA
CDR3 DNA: TGTGCCAGCAGTGTAACGGGACAGGTCGTTTACGAGCAGTACTTC
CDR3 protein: CASSVTGQVVYEQYF

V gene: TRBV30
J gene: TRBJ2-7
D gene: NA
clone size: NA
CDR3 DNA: TGTGCCTGGAGTTTTAGCCACGAGCAGTACTTC
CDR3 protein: CAWSFSHEQYF

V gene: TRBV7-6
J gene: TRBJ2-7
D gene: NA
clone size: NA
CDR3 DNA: TGTGCCAGCAGCTTAGCACCGGGACTCCTAGTAGGCGAGCAGTACTTC
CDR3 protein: CASSLAPGLLVGEQYF

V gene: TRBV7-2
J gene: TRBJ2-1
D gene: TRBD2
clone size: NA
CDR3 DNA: TGTGCCAGCAGCTTAGTAGGTCTAGCGGCCCGAGGCTCCTACAATGAGCAGTTCTTC
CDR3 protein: CASSLVGLAARGSYNEQFF

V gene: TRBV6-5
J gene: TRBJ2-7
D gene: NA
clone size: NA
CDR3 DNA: TGTGCCAGCAGTTCCTACCCTACTCCCTCCTACGAGCAGTACTTC
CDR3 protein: CASSSYPTPSYEQYF

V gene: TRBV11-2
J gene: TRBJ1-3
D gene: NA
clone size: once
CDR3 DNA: TGTGCCAGCAGCGCCACCGGGACTGTTGGAAACACCATATATTTT
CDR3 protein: CASSATGTVGNTIYF

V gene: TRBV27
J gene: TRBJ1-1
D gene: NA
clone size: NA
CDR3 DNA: TGTGCCAGCAGTAGAAACAGGGTGGACACTGAAGCTTTCTTT
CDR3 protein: CASSRNRVDTEAFF

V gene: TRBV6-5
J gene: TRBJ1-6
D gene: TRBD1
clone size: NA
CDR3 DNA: TGTGCCAGCAGTCGACAGGGATTACCCCTCCACTTT
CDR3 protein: CASSRQGLPLHF

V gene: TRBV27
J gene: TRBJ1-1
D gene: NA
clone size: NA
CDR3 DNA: TGTGCCAGCAGTTTTTCGGGGGGCGTTAAGGAAGCTTTCTTT
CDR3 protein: CASSFSGGVKEAFF

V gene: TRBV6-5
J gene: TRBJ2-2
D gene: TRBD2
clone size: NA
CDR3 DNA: TGTGCCAGCAGTTACCCTTCTAGCGGGGGGAACGGGGAGCTGTTTTTT
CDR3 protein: CASSYPSSGGNGELFF

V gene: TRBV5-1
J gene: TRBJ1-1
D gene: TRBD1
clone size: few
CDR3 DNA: TGCGCCAGCAGCTTTCCGGCAGGGGGCGCAGATATCCCTGAAGCTTTCTTT
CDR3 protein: CASSFPAGGADIPEAFF

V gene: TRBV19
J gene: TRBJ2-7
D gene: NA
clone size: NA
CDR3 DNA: TGTGCCAGTAGTATAGAGGCGGGCCCCTACGAGCAGTACTTC
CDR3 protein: CASSIEAGPYEQYF

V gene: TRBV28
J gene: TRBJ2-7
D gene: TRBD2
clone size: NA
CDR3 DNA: TGTGCCAGCAGTTTACTCGGGCGGGAGGAGCAGTACTTC
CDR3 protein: CASSLLGREEQYF

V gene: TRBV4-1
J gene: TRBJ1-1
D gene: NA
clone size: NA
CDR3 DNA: TGCGCCAGCAGCCAAGTAAGACAGGCCACTGAAGCTTTCTTT
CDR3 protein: CASSQVRQATEAFF

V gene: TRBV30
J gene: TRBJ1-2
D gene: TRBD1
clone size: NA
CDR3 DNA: TGTGCCTGGAGTGCATCAGGGGGAGGCTACACCTTC
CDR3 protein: CAWSASGGGYTF

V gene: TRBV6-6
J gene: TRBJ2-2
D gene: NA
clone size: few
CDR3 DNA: TGTGCCAGCAGTCAGATATACACCGGGGAGCTGTTTTTT
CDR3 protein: CASSQIYTGELFF

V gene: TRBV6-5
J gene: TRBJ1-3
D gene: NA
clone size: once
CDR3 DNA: TGTGCCAGCAGCCGACAGAACTCTGGAAACACCATATATTTT
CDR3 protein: CASSRQNSGNTIYF

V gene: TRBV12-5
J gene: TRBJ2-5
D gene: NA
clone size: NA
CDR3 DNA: TGTGCTAGTGGTTCTCAGTCCGAACAAGAGACCCAGTACTTC
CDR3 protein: CASGSQSEQETQYF

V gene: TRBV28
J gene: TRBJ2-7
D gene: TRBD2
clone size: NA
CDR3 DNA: TGTGCCAGCTACTCTAGCGGGGGGTACGAGCAGTACTTC
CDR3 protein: CASYSSGGYEQYF

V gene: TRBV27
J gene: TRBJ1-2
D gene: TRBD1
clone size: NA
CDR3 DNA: TGTGCCAGCAGTTTAGGAGGGGGCTGGGGTGGCTACACCTTC
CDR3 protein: CASSLGGGWGGYTF

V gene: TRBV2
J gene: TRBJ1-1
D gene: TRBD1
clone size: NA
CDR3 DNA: TGTGCCAGCAGTGAGGGACAGGGGAACACTGAAGCTTTCTTT
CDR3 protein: CASSEGQGNTEAFF

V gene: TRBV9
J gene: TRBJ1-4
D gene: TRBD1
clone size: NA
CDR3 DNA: TGTGCCAGCAGCGTAGGACAGGGCCCGGGGGTGGGTGAAAAACTGTTTTTT
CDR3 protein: CASSVGQGPGVGEKLFF

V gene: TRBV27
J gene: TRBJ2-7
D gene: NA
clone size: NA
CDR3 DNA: TGTGCCAGCAGTTGGGGCAACGAGCAGTACTTC
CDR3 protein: CASSWGNEQYF

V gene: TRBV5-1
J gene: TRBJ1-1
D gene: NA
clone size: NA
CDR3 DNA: TGCGCCAGCCGACCGACGGCGGGCTACACTGAAGCTTTCTTT
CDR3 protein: CASRPTAGYTEAFF

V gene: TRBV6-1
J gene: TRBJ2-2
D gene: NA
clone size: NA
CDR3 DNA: TGTGCCAGCAGTGAACGGGGTAGCGCTAAAGGGTTAGCCGGGGAGCTGTTTTTT
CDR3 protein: CASSERGSAKGLAGELFF

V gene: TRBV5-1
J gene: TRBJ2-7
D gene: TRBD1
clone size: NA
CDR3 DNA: TGCGCCAGCAGCTACACTCGGGACAGGGGGCTTAGCGAGCAGTACTTC
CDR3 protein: CASSYTRDRGLSEQYF

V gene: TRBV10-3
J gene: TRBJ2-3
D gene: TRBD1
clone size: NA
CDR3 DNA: TGTGCCATCGGACAGGCCGGGGACACAGATACGCAGTATTTT
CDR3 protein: CAIGQAGDTDTQYF